This TCR beta chain was recorded in a study of CD8 T cells in Susac syndrome. RNA, at roughly 0.45 to 1 ug, was reverse transcribed with random hexamers. Each CDR3 protein is one row after TCRdb ran MiXCR on the immunoSEQ multiplex PCR reads. The repertoire holds some 160,000 distinct CDR3 sequences, with 94% as singletons. The CDR3 is 16 amino acids. The V gene end was trimmed by 2 bases and the J gene end by 4 bases; junction bases not matched to a gene: 7. The germline CDR1 and CDR2 sequences are MNHEY and SVGAGI. The V and J genes are TRBV6-5 and TRBJ2-3; TRBD2 aligns across 9 bases. Sequencing was done on a sample of CD4+ T cells from PBMCs. This clonotype was sampled from a human donor with Susac syndrome. CDR3 amino acids: CASSYGAGGLADTQYF. DNA for the CDR3: TGTGCCAGCAGTTACGGGGCGGGGGGGCTGGCAGATACGCAGTATTTT.